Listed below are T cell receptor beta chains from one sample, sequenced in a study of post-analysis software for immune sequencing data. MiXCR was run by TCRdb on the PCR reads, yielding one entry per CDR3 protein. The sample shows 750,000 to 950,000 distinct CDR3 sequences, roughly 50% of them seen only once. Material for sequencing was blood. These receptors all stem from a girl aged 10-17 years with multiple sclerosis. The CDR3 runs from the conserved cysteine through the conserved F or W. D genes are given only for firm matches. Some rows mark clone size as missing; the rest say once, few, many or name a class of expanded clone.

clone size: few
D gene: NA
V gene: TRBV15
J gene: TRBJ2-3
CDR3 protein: CATSSLRATSTDTQYF
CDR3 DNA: TGTGCCACCAGCAGTTTGAGAGCGACTAGCACAGATACGCAGTATTTT

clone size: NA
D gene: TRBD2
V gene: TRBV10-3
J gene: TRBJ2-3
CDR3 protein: CAISRGGGNTDTQYF
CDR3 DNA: TGTGCCATCTCTCGTGGCGGGGGTAACACAGATACGCAGTATTTT

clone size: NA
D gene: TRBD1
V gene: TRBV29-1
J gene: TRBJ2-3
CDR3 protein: CSVRGGQVRTDTQYF
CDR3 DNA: TGCAGCGTCCGAGGGGGACAGGTACGAACAGATACGCAGTATTTT

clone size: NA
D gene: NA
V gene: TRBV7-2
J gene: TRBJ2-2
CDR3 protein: CASSRDSNTGELFF
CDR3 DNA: TGTGCCAGCAGCCGGGACTCTAACACCGGGGAGCTGTTTTTT

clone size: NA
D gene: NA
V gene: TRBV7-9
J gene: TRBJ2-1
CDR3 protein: CASSDSHEQFF
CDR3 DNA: TGTGCCAGCAGTGACAGCCATGAGCAGTTCTTC

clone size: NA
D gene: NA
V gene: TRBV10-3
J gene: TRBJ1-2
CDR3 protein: CAIRGRDGYTF
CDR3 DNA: TGTGCCATCAGGGGGAGGGACGGCTACACCTTC

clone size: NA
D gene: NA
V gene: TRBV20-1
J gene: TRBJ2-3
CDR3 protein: CSVLGVRAQRGTDTQYF
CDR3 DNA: TGCAGTGTTCTGGGGGTCCGGGCCCAGAGGGGAACAGATACGCAGTATTTT

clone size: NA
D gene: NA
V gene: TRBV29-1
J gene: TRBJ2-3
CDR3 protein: CSAQLTPHTQYF
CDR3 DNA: TGCAGCGCTCAATTAACGCCTCATACGCAGTATTTT

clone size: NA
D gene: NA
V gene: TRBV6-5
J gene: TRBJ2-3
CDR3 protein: CASSYRVADTQYF
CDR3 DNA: TGTGCCAGCAGTTACAGGGTAGCAGATACGCAGTATTTT

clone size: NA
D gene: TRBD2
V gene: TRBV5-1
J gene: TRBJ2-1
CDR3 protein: CASRGGLAGQSSYNEQFF
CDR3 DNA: TGCGCCAGCAGGGGGGGACTAGCGGGGCAGAGCTCCTACAATGAGCAGTTCTTC

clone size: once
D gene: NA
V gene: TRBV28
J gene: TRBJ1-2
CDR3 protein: CASSPGEADGYTF
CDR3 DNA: TGTGCCAGCAGCCCCGGAGAGGCGGACGGCTACACCTTC

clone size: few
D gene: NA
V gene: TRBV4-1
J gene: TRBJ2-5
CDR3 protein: CASSQPGDAETQYF
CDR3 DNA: TGCGCCAGCAGCCAACCCGGAGACGCGGAGACCCAGTACTTC

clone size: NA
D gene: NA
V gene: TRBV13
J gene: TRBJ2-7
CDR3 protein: CASSSGVLNRYEQYF
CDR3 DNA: TGTGCCAGCAGTTCGGGCGTCCTAAATCGGTACGAGCAGTACTTC

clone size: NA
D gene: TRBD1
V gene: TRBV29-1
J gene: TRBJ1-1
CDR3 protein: CSVKERTGGRTEAFF
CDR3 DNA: TGCAGCGTTAAGGAAAGGACAGGGGGCCGGACTGAAGCTTTCTTT

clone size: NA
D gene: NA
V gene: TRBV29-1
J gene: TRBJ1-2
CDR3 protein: CSAQTDSYGYTF
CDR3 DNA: TGCAGCGCCCAAACAGACAGCTATGGCTACACCTTC

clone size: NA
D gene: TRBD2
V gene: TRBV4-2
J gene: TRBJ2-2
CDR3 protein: CASSQDSRTSGAGELFF
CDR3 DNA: TGTGCCAGCAGCCAAGATTCGAGGACTAGCGGGGCGGGGGAGCTGTTTTTT

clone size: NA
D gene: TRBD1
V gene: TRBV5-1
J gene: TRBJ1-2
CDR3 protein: CASSTRDRETPTF
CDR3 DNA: TGCGCCAGCAGCACCCGGGACAGGGAGACTCCCACCTTC

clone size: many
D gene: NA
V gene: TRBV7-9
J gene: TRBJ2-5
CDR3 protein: CASSLTGKETQYF
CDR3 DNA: TGTGCCAGCAGTTTAACAGGGAAGGAGACCCAGTACTTC

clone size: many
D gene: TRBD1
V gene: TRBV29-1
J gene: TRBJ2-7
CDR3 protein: CSVESGTAYEQYF
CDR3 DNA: TGCAGCGTTGAAAGTGGGACAGCTTACGAGCAGTACTTC

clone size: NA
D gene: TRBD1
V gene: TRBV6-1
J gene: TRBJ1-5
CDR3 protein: CASSVRTGGSNQPQHF
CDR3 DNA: TGTGCCAGCAGTGTCCGGACAGGGGGAAGCAATCAGCCCCAGCATTTT

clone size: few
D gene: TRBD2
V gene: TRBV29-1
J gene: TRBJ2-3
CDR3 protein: CSVVASGRTDTQYF
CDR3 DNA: TGCAGCGTTGTAGCTAGCGGGCGCACAGATACGCAGTATTTT

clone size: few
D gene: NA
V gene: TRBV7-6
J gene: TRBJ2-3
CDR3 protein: CASRGASDTQYF
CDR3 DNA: TGTGCCTCACGGGGGGCCTCAGATACGCAGTATTTT

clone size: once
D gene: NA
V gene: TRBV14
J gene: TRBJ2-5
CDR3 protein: CASSQGTARWYQETQYF
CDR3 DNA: TGTGCCAGCAGCCAAGGGACAGCAAGATGGTACCAAGAGACCCAGTACTTC

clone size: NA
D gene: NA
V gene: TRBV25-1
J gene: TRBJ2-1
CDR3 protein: CASSVDSRDQFF
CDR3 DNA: TGTGCCAGCAGTGTAGACTCCCGTGATCAGTTCTTC

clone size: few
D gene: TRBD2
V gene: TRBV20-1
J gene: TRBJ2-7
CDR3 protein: CSASRAGAIYEQYF
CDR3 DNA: TGCAGTGCTAGTCGGGCGGGAGCGATCTACGAGCAGTACTTC

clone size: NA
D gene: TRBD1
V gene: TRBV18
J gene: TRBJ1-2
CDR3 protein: CASSPDRSNYGYTF
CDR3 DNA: TGTGCCAGCTCACCGGACAGGAGTAACTATGGCTACACCTTC

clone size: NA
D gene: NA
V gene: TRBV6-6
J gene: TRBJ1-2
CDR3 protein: CASSYERILGNYGYTF
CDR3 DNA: TGTGCCAGCAGTTACGAGAGAATCCTCGGCAACTATGGCTACACCTTC

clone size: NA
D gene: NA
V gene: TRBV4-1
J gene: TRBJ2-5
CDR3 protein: CASRPIGLGAQETQYF
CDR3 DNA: TGCGCCAGCAGGCCTATCGGGCTGGGGGCCCAAGAGACCCAGTACTTC

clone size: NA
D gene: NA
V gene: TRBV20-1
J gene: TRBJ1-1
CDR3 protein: CSAGEVVSEAFF
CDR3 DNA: TGCAGTGCTGGAGAGGTGGTCTCTGAAGCTTTCTTT

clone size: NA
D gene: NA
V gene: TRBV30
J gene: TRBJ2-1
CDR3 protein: CAWSVLRNEQFF
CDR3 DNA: TGTGCCTGGAGTGTACTTCGCAATGAGCAGTTCTTC

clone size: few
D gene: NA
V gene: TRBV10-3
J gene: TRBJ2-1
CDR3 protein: CAISGGTPYNEQFF
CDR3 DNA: TGTGCCATCAGTGGTGGGACTCCCTACAATGAGCAGTTCTTC

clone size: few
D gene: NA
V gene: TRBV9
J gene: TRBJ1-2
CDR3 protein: CASSPLSSGSGGYTF
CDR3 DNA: TGTGCCAGCAGCCCCCTTTCCAGCGGATCTGGTGGCTACACCTTC

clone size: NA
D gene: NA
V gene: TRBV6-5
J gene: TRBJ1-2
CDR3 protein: CASSYPGTPYGYTF
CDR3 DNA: TGTGCCAGCAGTTACCCCGGGACCCCCTATGGCTACACCTTC